The 20 T cell receptor beta chains below come from one sample, sequenced in a study of shared clonotypes between healthy human individuals. The assay was immunoSEQ multiplex PCR, and TCRdb's table has in-frame clones only and misses some. The sample has 630,000 or so clones; roughly 98% are singletons. Terminally differentiated effector memory CD45RA+ cells were excluded by CCR7 positive selection of CD45RO-negative cells. Sequencing used naive CD8+ T cells sorted from blood. All receptors derive from a man between 25 and 39 years old in good health.

J is TRBJ2-7 and V is TRBV13; D not resolved. In germline, CDR1 is PRHDT, CDR2 FYEKMQ (reference sequence). V dropped 4 bases and J dropped 6 bases, with 7 bases sitting between them. The CDR3 runs to 11 residues. The CDR3 region is CASSSAVEQYF. DNA for the CDR3: TGTGCCAGCAGCTCCGCGGTCGAGCAGTACTTC.

The chain uses TRBV7-9 and TRBJ2-1, with 12 bases lining up with TRBD2. Germline trimming cut 5 bases from V and 4 bases from J; bases unmatched to any gene: 3. The CDR3 spans 15 residues. The germline V gene has CDR1 SEHNR and CDR2 FQNEAQ (reference sequence). The CDR3 sequence: CASSASGRGYNEQFF. CDR3 nucleotides: TGTGCCAGCAGCGCTAGCGGGAGGGGTTACAATGAGCAGTTCTTC.

The chain couples TRBV29-1 to TRBJ2-3; D remains ambiguous. Germline values: CDR1 SQVTM, CDR2 ANQGSEA. There are 13 residues in the CDR3. V was clipped by 6 bases and J by 0 bases, with 10 bases between them. This CDR3 reads CSVAVDSTDTQYF. The CDR3 nucleotides are TGCAGCGTGGCCGTGGATAGCACAGATACGCAGTATTTT.

The chain combines TRBV13 with TRBJ2-2, with D hard to call. With 1 base removed from V and 0 bases from J, the gap between germline ends came to 9 bases. This CDR3 is 16 amino acids long. Per the germline V gene, CDR1 is PRHDT and CDR2 is FYEKMQ (reference sequence). CDR3 residues: CASSLEWTTNTGELFF. The CDR3, as DNA: TGTGCCAGCAGCTTAGAGTGGACCACGAACACCGGGGAGCTGTTTTTT.

The chain has TRBV4-1 and TRBJ2-1; 13 bases map to TRBD2. This CDR3 is 15 amino acids long. V dropped 3 bases and J dropped 9; count of bases not matched to a gene: 5. Germline lookup yields CDR1 MGHRA and CDR2 YSYEKL. The CDR3 spells CASSHTSGRAPEQFF. For the CDR3, the DNA is TGCGCCAGCAGCCATACTAGCGGGAGGGCCCCTGAGCAGTTCTTC.

The chain uses TRBV19 and TRBJ2-3; 9 bases match TRBD1. Trimming took 4 bases from V and 4 from J; bases not matched to a gene: 18. CDR3 length: 19 amino acids. The germline gives CDR1 LNHDA, CDR2 SQIVND (reference sequence). CDR3 protein: CASSTRNLRTGEGADTQYF. CDR3 DNA sequence: TGTGCCAGTAGTACCCGCAACCTTAGGACAGGGGAAGGTGCAGATACGCAGTATTTT. Supplemented by reference TRBV19 and TRBJ2-3, the full variable domain reads DGGITQSPKYLFRKEGQNVTLSCEQNLNHDAMYWYRQDPGQGLRLIYYSQIVNDFQKGDIAEGYSVSREKKESFPLTVTSAQKNPTAFYLCASSTRNLRTGEGADTQYFGPGTRLTVL.

The genes are TRBV19 and TRBJ1-1; possibly TRBD1 for D (6 bases). Germline V gene data show CDR1 as LNHDA and CDR2 as SQIVND (reference sequence). CDR3 size: 14 residues. With 11 bases removed from V and 0 bases from J, the gap between germline ends came to 16 bases. CDR3 DNA: TGTGCCGTCTACAGGGACCATCTGAACACTGAAGCTTTCTTT. Translation: CAVYRDHLNTEAFF.

The gene calls are TRBV9 and TRBJ2-2; D is ambiguous. Germline CDR1 reads SGDLS; CDR2 reads YYNGEE. The CDR3 runs 18 residues. V lost 3 bases, J lost 0 bases, and 18 bases lay in between. The CDR3 protein is CASSAPHTAVTNTGELFF. CDR3 sequence (DNA): TGTGCCAGCAGCGCGCCCCACACGGCCGTAACGAACACCGGGGAGCTGTTTTTT.

The CDR3 reads CASSLGDRGAYEQYF. The CDR3 DNA follows: TGTGCCAGCAGCTTAGGGGACAGGGGAGCCTACGAGCAGTACTTC. The chain combines TRBV7-9 with TRBJ2-7, with TRBD1 matching over 10 bases. The ends lost 1 base at V and 2 bases at J; junction bases unmatched: 2. The CDR3 consists of 15 residues. Germline CDR1 SEHNR, CDR2 FQNEAQ (reference sequence).

The chain recombines TRBV6-1 with TRBJ1-1; no clear D. V was clipped by 0 bases and J by 4 bases, with 6 bases between them. This CDR3 has 13 amino acids. Germline assignment: CDR1 MNHNS and CDR2 SASEGT. Written as DNA, the CDR3 is TGTGCCAGCAGTGAAGCGAGCGGCACTGAAGCTTTCTTT. Protein product: CASSEASGTEAFF.

The chain has TRBV27 and TRBJ2-2; weak D call: TRBD1 (5 bases). The CDR3 totals 12 residues. Germline V lookup: CDR1 MNHEY, CDR2 SMNVEV (reference sequence). V was cut by 10 bases and J by 4 bases, with 10 bases left in between. CDR3 sequence: CATTGSTGELFF. In DNA form, the CDR3 reads TGTGCCACCACAGGAAGCACCGGGGAGCTGTTTTTT.

The chain has TRBV4-1 and TRBJ2-7; D gene ambiguous. Germline V gene data show CDR1 as MGHRA and CDR2 as YSYEKL. V dropped 1 base and J dropped 3 bases, with 10 bases sitting between them. CDR3 length: 14 residues. CDR3 bases: TGCGCCAGCAGCCAAGTGCTAGGCGACTACGAGCAGTACTTC. It is translated as CASSQVLGDYEQYF.

The table lists this clone with a count of one. V is TRBV14 and J is TRBJ2-7; D gene ambiguous. The CDR3 is 13 residues long. Trimming pared 1 base from V and 3 bases from J, leaving 7 bases between. Germline CDR1 is SGHDN and CDR2 is FVKESK. For the CDR3, the DNA is TGTGCCAGCAGCCAAGGAAGACTCTACGAGCAGTACTTC. Protein: CASSQGRLYEQYF.

The gene calls are TRBV6-5 and TRBJ1-2; no firm D call. CDR1 MNHEY and CDR2 SVGAGI come from the germline V gene. The CDR3 sequence is 12 residues long. V lost 8 bases and J lost 2, with 9 bases in between. CDR3 coding DNA: TGTGCCAGCTCGCGAGGGAACTATGGCTACACCTTC. Its protein product is CASSRGNYGYTF.

The rearrangement uses TRBV29-1 and TRBJ2-2, with D uncertain. The germline V gene encodes CDR1 SQVTM and CDR2 ANQGSEA. The CDR3 runs 10 residues. V gave up 3 bases and J gave up 8 bases, with 4 bases separating them. The CDR3 loop is CSVDSGELFF. CDR3 DNA sequence: TGCAGCGTTGATTCTGGGGAGCTGTTTTTT.

The rearrangement uses TRBV15 and TRBJ2-7; 14 bases align to TRBD2. J was trimmed by 4 bases and V by 5 bases; bases with no gene match: 4. The germline V gene has CDR1 LNHNV and CDR2 YYDKDF (reference sequence). The CDR3 contains 15 residues. The CDR3 region has the DNA TGTGCCACCAGCTCCCGGACTAGCGGGAGGTACGAGCAGTACTTC. Its protein is CATSSRTSGRYEQYF.

The chain is built from TRBV6-5 and TRBJ1-1; D might be TRBD1 (6 bases). V lost 3 bases, J lost 5 bases, and 13 bases lay in between. This CDR3 comprises 14 residues. The germline V gene encodes CDR1 MNHEY and CDR2 SVGAGI. CDR3 coding DNA: TGTGCCAGCAGTTATCAGGGGCGGTGGACTGAAGCTTTCTTT. Protein: CASSYQGRWTEAFF.

The genes are TRBV7-6 and TRBJ2-2; D perhaps matches TRBD2 (5 bases). This CDR3 has 15 residues. Trimming took off 2 bases at V and 3 bases at J, with 10 bases between the two ends. Germline CDR1 reads SGHVS; CDR2 reads FNYEAQ. The chain's CDR3 is CASSLFVGDTGELFF. CDR3 DNA: TGTGCCAGCAGCTTATTCGTCGGGGACACCGGGGAGCTGTTTTTT.

The chain carries TRBV12-5 and TRBJ2-1; TRBD2 aligns across 11 bases. The CDR3 covers 14 residues. Germline V gene data show CDR1 as LGHNT and CDR2 as FRNRAP. Trimming removed 6 bases from V and 5 bases from J; junction bases left unmatched: 3. This CDR3 reads CASGLSGGDNEQFF. The CDR3 nucleotides are TGTGCTAGTGGCCTTAGCGGGGGGGACAATGAGCAGTTCTTC.

CDR3 DNA: TGTGCCAGCAGGCACGGGACAGGGTTTGGCTACACCTTC. It is translated as CASRHGTGFGYTF. This sequence joins TRBV27 and TRBJ1-2, with TRBD1 identical over 9 bases. The CDR3 is 13 amino acids. Germline values: CDR1 MNHEY, CDR2 SMNVEV (reference sequence). The J segment lost 7 bases and the V segment lost 6 bases, leaving 6 bases of the junction unmatched.